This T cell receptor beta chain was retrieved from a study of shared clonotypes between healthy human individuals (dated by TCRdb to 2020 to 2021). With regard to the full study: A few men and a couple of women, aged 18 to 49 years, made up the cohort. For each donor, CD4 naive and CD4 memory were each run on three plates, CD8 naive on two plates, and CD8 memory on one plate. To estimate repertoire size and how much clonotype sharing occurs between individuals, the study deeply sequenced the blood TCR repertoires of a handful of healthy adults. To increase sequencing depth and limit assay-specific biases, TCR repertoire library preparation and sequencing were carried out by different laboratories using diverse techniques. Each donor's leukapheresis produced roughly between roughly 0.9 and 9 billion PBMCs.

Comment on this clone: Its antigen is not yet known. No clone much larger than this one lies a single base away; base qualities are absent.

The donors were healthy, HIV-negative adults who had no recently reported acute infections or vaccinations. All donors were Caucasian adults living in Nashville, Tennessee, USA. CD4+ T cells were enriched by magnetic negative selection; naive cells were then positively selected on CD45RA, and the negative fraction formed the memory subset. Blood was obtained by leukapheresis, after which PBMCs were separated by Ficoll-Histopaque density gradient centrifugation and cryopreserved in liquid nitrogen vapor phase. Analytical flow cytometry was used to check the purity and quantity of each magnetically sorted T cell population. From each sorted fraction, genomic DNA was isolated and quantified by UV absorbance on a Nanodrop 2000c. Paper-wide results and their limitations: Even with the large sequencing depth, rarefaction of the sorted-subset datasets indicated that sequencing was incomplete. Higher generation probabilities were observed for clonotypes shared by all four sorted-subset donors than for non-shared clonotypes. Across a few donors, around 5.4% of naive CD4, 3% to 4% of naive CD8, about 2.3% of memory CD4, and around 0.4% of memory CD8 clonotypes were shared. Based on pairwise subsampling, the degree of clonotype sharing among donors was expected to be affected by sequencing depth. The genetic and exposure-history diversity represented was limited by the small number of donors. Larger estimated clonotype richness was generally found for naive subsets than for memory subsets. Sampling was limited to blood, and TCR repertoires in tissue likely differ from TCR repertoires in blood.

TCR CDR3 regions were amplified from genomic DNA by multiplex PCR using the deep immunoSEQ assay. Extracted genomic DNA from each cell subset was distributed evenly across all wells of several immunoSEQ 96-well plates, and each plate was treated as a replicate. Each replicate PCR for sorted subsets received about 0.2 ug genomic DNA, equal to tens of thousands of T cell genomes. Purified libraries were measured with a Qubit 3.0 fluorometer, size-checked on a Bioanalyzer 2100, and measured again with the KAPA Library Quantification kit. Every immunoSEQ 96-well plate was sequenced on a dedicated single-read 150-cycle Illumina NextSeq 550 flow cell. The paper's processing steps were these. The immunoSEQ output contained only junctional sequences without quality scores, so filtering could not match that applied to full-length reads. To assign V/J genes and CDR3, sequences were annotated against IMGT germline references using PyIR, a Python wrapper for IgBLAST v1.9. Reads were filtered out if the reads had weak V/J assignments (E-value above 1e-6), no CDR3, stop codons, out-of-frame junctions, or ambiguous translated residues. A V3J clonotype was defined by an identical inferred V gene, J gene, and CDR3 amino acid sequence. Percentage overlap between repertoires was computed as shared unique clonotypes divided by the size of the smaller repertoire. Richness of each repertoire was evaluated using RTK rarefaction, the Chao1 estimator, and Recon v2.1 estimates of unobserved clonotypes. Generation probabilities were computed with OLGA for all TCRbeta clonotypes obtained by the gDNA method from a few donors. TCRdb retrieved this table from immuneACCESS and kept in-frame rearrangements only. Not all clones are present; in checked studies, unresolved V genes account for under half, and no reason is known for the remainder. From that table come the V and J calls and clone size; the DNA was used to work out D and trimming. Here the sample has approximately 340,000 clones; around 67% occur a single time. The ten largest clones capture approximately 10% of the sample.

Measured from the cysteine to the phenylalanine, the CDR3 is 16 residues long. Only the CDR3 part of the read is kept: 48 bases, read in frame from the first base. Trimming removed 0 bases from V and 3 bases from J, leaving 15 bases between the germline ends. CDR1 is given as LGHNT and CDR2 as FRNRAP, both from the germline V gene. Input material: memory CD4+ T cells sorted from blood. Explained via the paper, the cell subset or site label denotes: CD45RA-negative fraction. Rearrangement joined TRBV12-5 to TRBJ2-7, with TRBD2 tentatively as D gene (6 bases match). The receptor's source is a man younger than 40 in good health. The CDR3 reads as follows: CASGLVDGGISYEQYF. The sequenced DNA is TGTGCTAGTGGTTTGGTAGATGGAGGGATCAGCTACGAGCAGTACTTC. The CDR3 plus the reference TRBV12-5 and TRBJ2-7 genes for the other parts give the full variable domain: DARVTQTPRHKVTEMGQEVTMRCQPILGHNTVFWYRQTMMQGLELLAYFRNRAPLDDSGMPKDRFSAEMPDATLATLKIQPSEPRDSAVYFCASGLVDGGISYEQYFGPGTRLTVT.